This is a list of T cell receptor beta chains from one sample in a study of blood T cell repertoires in COVID-19. Profiling relied on immunoSEQ multiplex PCR, and the TCRdb table lists in-frame clones only, not all of them. The repertoire holds under 300,000 clones, with 86% as singletons. Sequenced: PBMCs or T cells enriched from blood (not recorded which). These receptors were taken from a woman aged 40 to 49 with acute COVID-19. Each CDR3 is given with its conserved first and last residue. Fields, in order: CDR3 DNA, CDR3 protein, clone size, V gene, D gene, J gene. D genes are given only for firm matches. The size field is filled for only some rows; it gives once, few, many or a size class.

TGTGCCAGCAGTTACCCCGGGACATCGTCTAATGAAAAACTGTTTTTT,CASSYPGTSSNEKLFF,NA,TRBV6-5,NA,TRBJ1-4
TGTGCCAGCAGCTCCCAAAAAACCGGGACAGGGGCCAATGAGCAGTTCTTC,CASSSQKTGTGANEQFF,NA,TRBV7-9,TRBD1,TRBJ2-1
TGTGCCAGTAGCACGAGCGTCAATAACTATGGCTACACCTTC,CASSTSVNNYGYTF,NA,TRBV19,NA,TRBJ1-2
TGTGCCAGCAGCCACGGAGGTTACGAGCAGTACTTC,CASSHGGYEQYF,NA,TRBV13,NA,TRBJ2-7
TGTGCCAGCAGCCCTCGGACTAGCGAGAACACCGGGGAGCTGTTTTTT,CASSPRTSENTGELFF,NA,TRBV7-3,TRBD2,TRBJ2-2
TGCAGCGTTGAAGGCCAGGGGGGCTACGAGCAGTACTTC,CSVEGQGGYEQYF,NA,TRBV29-1,NA,TRBJ2-7
TGTGCCAGCAGCTTAACAGACAGGGGGCACACTGAAGCTTTCTTT,CASSLTDRGHTEAFF,once,TRBV7-3,TRBD1,TRBJ1-1
TGTGCCATCAGGACAGGGCAATCTGGGGATTCGCAGTATTTT,CAIRTGQSGDSQYF,NA,TRBV10-3,TRBD1,TRBJ2-3
TGTGCCAGAAAAAACAGGGGTCTTAACACTGAAGCTTTCTTT,CARKNRGLNTEAFF,once,TRBV2,TRBD1,TRBJ1-1
TGTGCCTGGAGTGTCGGGGGCACAGATACGCAGTATTTT,CAWSVGGTDTQYF,NA,TRBV30,NA,TRBJ2-3
TGTGCCAGTAGTATCCGGGGACAGGGGGTGAGTGGCTACACCTTC,CASSIRGQGVSGYTF,NA,TRBV19,TRBD1,TRBJ1-2
TGTGCCAGCAGTGAAGCAGCTAGCGGGAGGAGGGCAGATACGCAGTATTTT,CASSEAASGRRADTQYF,NA,TRBV6-1,TRBD2,TRBJ2-3
TGTGCCTGGGGACAGGGGGGTACCGGGGAGCTGTTTTTT,CAWGQGGTGELFF,NA,TRBV30,TRBD1,TRBJ2-2
TGTGCCAGCAGACCCACAGGGTTTGGAAACACCATATATTTT,CASRPTGFGNTIYF,NA,TRBV6-5,NA,TRBJ1-3
TGTGCCAGCAGTTTTGGCTTATCAGAACCTGGGGCCAACGTCCTGACTTTC,CASSFGLSEPGANVLTF,NA,TRBV27,NA,TRBJ2-6
TGTGCCAACTCACGGGAGTACCGCACCGGGGAGCTGTTTTTT,CANSREYRTGELFF,NA,TRBV2,NA,TRBJ2-2
TGTGCCAGCAGCTCCGGGATGGTCATTAACTATGGCTACACCTTC,CASSSGMVINYGYTF,NA,TRBV7-9,NA,TRBJ1-2
TGTGCCAGTAGTACCCACGGTCCTCGAGAAGCTTTCTTT,CASSTHGPREAFF,NA,TRBV19,NA,TRBJ1-1
TGTGCCAGCAGCATATCCGAGGTAGCCAAAAACATTCAGTACTTC,CASSISEVAKNIQYF,NA,TRBV6-5,NA,TRBJ2-4
TGTGCCAGCAGCCTAGGTTTCTACGAGCAGTACTTC,CASSLGFYEQYF,NA,TRBV25-1,NA,TRBJ2-7
TGTGCCAGTAGTGCGGTTCTGGGCAATCAGCCCCAGCATTTT,CASSAVLGNQPQHF,few,TRBV19,NA,TRBJ1-5
TGTGCCAGCAGCCGGGCTAGCGGAATAGATACGCAGTATTTT,CASSRASGIDTQYF,NA,TRBV3-1/TRBV3-2,TRBD2,TRBJ2-3
TGTGCCAGCTCACCACAGCCTGGAAACACCATATATTTT,CASSPQPGNTIYF,NA,TRBV18,NA,TRBJ1-3
TGCGCCAGCAGCTCGACAGGGGAGACTGAAGCTTTCTTT,CASSSTGETEAFF,NA,TRBV5-1,TRBD1,TRBJ1-1
TGTGCCAGCAGTGCGGACAGGGTTTACGAGCAGTACTTC,CASSADRVYEQYF,few,TRBV25-1,TRBD1,TRBJ2-7
TGTGCCAGCAGCCAAGGGGCTTGGGAGCAGTTCTTC,CASSQGAWEQFF,few,TRBV14,NA,TRBJ2-1
TGCGCCAGCAGCCAAAGGCAGGGGGCTATAATGAACACTGAAGCTTTCTTT,CASSQRQGAIMNTEAFF,NA,TRBV4-1,TRBD1,TRBJ1-1
TGCGCCAGCAGTGAGACCCTAGGCCAAGAGACCCAGTACTTC,CASSETLGQETQYF,once,TRBV10-1,NA,TRBJ2-5
TGTGCCAGCAGTGGTGTCCTAGCGGGGCAAGAGACCCAGTACTTC,CASSGVLAGQETQYF,NA,TRBV2,TRBD2,TRBJ2-5
TGTGCCAGCAGTTTAGGGACAGGGTATATTAATTCACCCCTCCACTTT,CASSLGTGYINSPLHF,NA,TRBV27,TRBD1,TRBJ1-6
TGTGCCAGTAGTCCTCACCGCCAGGGCTACGAGCAGTACTTC,CASSPHRQGYEQYF,NA,TRBV19,NA,TRBJ2-7
TGCAGCGCCTTACAGGGGGACACCGGGGAGCTGTTTTTT,CSALQGDTGELFF,NA,TRBV29-1,TRBD1,TRBJ2-2
TGTGCCTGGAGTGTACGACAGGAATACTATGGCTACACCTTC,CAWSVRQEYYGYTF,NA,TRBV30,NA,TRBJ1-2
TGTGCCAGCAGCTTGGGACTAGCGGTATACAATGAGCAGTTCTTC,CASSLGLAVYNEQFF,NA,TRBV7-3,TRBD2,TRBJ2-1
TGTGCCAGCAGCCCCCCGCGTACCAATGAGCAGTTCTTC,CASSPPRTNEQFF,NA,TRBV13,NA,TRBJ2-1
TGTGCCTCGACCACCGGGACAGCGAACACTGAAGCTTTCTTT,CASTTGTANTEAFF,NA,TRBV30,TRBD1,TRBJ1-1
TGTGCCAGTAGTATTGCGACTAGCGGTACGCAGTATTTT,CASSIATSGTQYF,NA,TRBV19,TRBD2,TRBJ2-3
TGTGCCAGCAGCTTACTCGCGGCAGAACAAGAGACCCAGTACTTC,CASSLLAAEQETQYF,few,TRBV11-3,NA,TRBJ2-5
TGTGCCATCAGGAGACAGGGGCGGGATTCACCCCTCCACTTT,CAIRRQGRDSPLHF,NA,TRBV10-3,TRBD1,TRBJ1-6